The entry that follows covers one T cell receptor beta chain sequence. Its antigen is not identified. Unique molecular identifiers were incorporated into the prepared TCRbeta library. From the PCR reads, TCRdb called clonotypes with MiXCR, one entry per CDR3 protein. The table shows 780,000 or so distinct CDR3 sequences, with 16% occurring only once. CDR1 and CDR2 from the germline V gene are SGHAT and FQNNGV. This CDR3 has 12 residues. V was cut by 0 bases and J by 7 bases, with 6 bases left in between. This entry comes from a study of T-cell reconstitution after alpha-beta-depleted transplantation in children. Notes on the study in general: At one year after transplant, newly produced T cells mostly accounted for T-cell counts and diversity. The high TCRbeta diversity at day 60 in some patients came from surviving recipient T cells and thymic progenitors. Reportedly, alpha-beta T cells present about two months post-transplant originated from several hundred expanded clones of graft origin.

The sample in question was PBMCs, mostly from graft donor cells, obtained 360 days after TCRalphabeta/CD19-depleted stem cell transplant. The receptor comes from a male patient between 5 and 17 years old who had a stem cell transplant for acute lymphoblastic leukemia, so the T cells may come from the graft donor. The chain has TRBV11-2 and TRBJ1-2; D unclear. This chain's CDR3 is CASSLDYGGYTF. CDR3 coding DNA: TGTGCCAGCAGCTTAGATTATGGTGGCTACACCTTC.